One sample yielded the 31 T cell receptor beta chains listed below, sequenced in a study of CD8 T cells in Susac syndrome. Random-hexamer reverse transcription was applied to roughly 0.5 to 1 ug RNA. In TCRdb, the immunoSEQ multiplex PCR reads were re-called with MiXCR into one record per CDR3 protein. The sample includes some 300,000 distinct CDR3 sequences, around 85% of them seen just once. The specimen sequenced was CD8+ T cells from PBMCs. The source is a human donor with multiple sclerosis.

The chain couples TRBV6-5 to TRBJ2-1; 11 bases match TRBD2. Trimming at V came to 2 bases and at J to 9 bases, leaving 9 bases not matched to a gene. The CDR3 contains 16 residues. In germline, CDR1 is MNHEY, CDR2 SVGAGI. DNA for the CDR3: TGTGCCAGCAGTTACCTGGTCGGTAGCGGGGGGGGTGAGCAGTTCTTC. Residues: CASSYLVGSGGGEQFF.

The chain recombines TRBV4-3 with TRBJ2-7; possible D gene TRBD2, 5 bases. The CDR3 contains 15 residues. Germline values: CDR1 LGHNA, CDR2 YSLEER. Trimming shortened V by 1 base and J by 3 bases, and 13 bases separated the two germline ends. The CDR3 protein is CASSQAGSGGYEQYF. CDR3 sequence (DNA): TGCGCCAGCAGCCAAGCGGGATCTGGCGGCTACGAGCAGTACTTC.

V and J are TRBV20-1 and TRBJ2-7, with 7 positions matching TRBD1. After removal of 3 bases from V and 1 base from J, the junction contained 18 bases not matched to a gene. The length of the CDR3 is 18 residues. Germline CDR1 and CDR2: DFQATT and SNEGSKA (reference sequence). CDR3 in amino acids: CSARTIGQAALISYEQYF. Written as DNA, the CDR3 is TGCAGTGCTAGGACGATAGGACAGGCCGCCCTCATATCCTACGAGCAGTACTTC.

V gene TRBV20-1 combines with J gene TRBJ1-5, with D possibly matching TRBD1 (6 bases). V was cut by 5 bases and J by 6 bases, with 20 bases left in between. The CDR3 is 15 amino acids. Germline CDR1 and CDR2: DFQATT and SNEGSKA (reference sequence). This chain's CDR3 is CSALRTSGDFQPQHF. In DNA form, the CDR3 reads TGCAGTGCTCTTCGGACTTCAGGGGATTTTCAGCCCCAGCATTTT.

This clonotype was recorded a few times. The CDR3 region has the DNA TGTGCCAGCACATCATCCACTAACTACGAGCAGTACTTC. Amino acid sequence: CASTSSTNYEQYF. The chain carries TRBV27 and TRBJ2-7; D is unresolved. Germline V CDR1 and CDR2: MNHEY, SMNVEV (reference sequence). CDR3 length: 13 amino acids. V gave up 7 bases and J gave up 3 bases, with 13 bases separating them.

This rearrangement joins TRBV6-6 to TRBJ1-5; TRBD1 is a possible D gene (5 bases). Germline lookup yields CDR1 MNHNY and CDR2 SVGAGI (reference sequence). The V end was cut by 5 bases, the J end by 4 bases, with 12 bases between. The CDR3 covers 14 residues. The DNA of the CDR3 is TGTGCCAGCAGTCCGTGGCAGGGTAATCAGCCCCAGCATTTT. It translates to CASSPWQGNQPQHF.

The genes are TRBV5-4 and TRBJ2-7; no firm D call. Germline V gene lookup returns CDR1 SGHNT and CDR2 YYREEE (reference sequence). Trimming took 2 bases from V and 6 from J, leaving 9 bases between them. The CDR3 is made up of 12 amino acids. The CDR3 sequence: CASSFAPSEQYF. The DNA for the CDR3 is TGTGCCAGCAGCTTTGCCCCGTCCGAGCAGTACTTC.

The V call is TRBV28, the J call TRBJ2-2; 7 nucleotides match TRBD2. Per germline, CDR1 MDHEN and CDR2 SYDVKM. The CDR3 is 15 residues long. After removal of 7 bases from V and 2 bases from J, the junction contained 7 bases not matched to a gene. DNA for the CDR3: TGTGCCAGCACCCCGGGGGGTTCCAACACCGGGGAGCTGTTTTTT. It yields the protein CASTPGGSNTGELFF.

This chain joins TRBV5-4 and TRBJ1-3, with D perhaps TRBD1 (5 bases). CDR1 is SGHNT, CDR2 YYREEE, per germline (reference sequence). The CDR3 length is 16 residues. The germline V and J ends were trimmed by 0 bases and 3 bases, with 13 bases remaining between them. Here the CDR3 reads CASSLGVSGLGNTIYF. The CDR3 DNA reads TGTGCCAGCAGCTTGGGGGTATCAGGGCTTGGAAACACCATATATTTT.

CDR3 in amino acids: CASSEFRDRGLERTQYF. The CDR3 region has the DNA TGTGCCAGCAGCGAATTCCGGGACAGGGGCTTGGAAAGGACCCAGTACTTC. The chain recombines TRBV9 with TRBJ2-5, with 10 nucleotides matching TRBD1. The CDR3 has 17 amino acids. Germline-derived CDR1 and CDR2 are SGDLS and YYNGEE. J gave up 7 bases and V 3 bases, and 15 bases lay outside the gene matches.

The chain joins TRBV13 to TRBJ2-4; 8 bases map to TRBD2. The CDR3 contains 16 residues. Germline lookup yields CDR1 PRHDT and CDR2 FYEKMQ (reference sequence). V lost 5 bases to trimming and J lost 7 bases; unmatched junction nucleotides: 13. In nucleotides, the CDR3 is TGTGCCAGCAGCCCCGGACTAGCAGCTTGGAAGAACATTCAGTACTTC. It encodes CASSPGLAAWKNIQYF.

The chain couples TRBV30 to TRBJ1-1; D is possibly TRBD1 (6 bases). Trimming removed 3 bases at V and 2 bases at J, with 13 bases between. The CDR3 spans 14 residues. Germline CDR1 reads GTSNPN; CDR2 reads SVGIG (reference sequence). The chain's CDR3 is CAWREGRGNTEAFF. The CDR3 nucleotides are TGTGCCTGGAGAGAGGGCAGGGGAAACACTGAAGCTTTCTTT.

The rearrangement joins TRBV3-1 to TRBJ2-1; perhaps D is TRBD1 or TRBD2 (5 bases each). CDR1 is LGHDT, CDR2 YNNKEL, per germline (reference sequence). The CDR3 contains 20 residues. V gave up 4 bases and J gave up 10 bases, with 35 bases separating them. The CDR3 sequence is CASSPSSIEYASAQWGEQFF. The DNA of the CDR3 is TGTGCCAGCAGCCCCTCATCCATAGAGTACGCCAGCGCTCAGTGGGGGGAGCAGTTCTTC.

V is TRBV7-2 and J is TRBJ1-2; D possibly corresponds to TRBD1 (6 bases). The CDR3 length is 14 residues. The germline CDR1 and CDR2 sequences are SGHTA and FQGNSA. V lost 7 bases to trimming and J lost 3 bases, with 15 bases between them. The CDR3 here is CASTLGGAYYGYTF. The CDR3 coding sequence is TGTGCCAGCACCCTGGGGGGGGCGTACTATGGCTACACCTTC.

This clonotype was found once. The chain combines TRBV4-3 with TRBJ1-1; perhaps TRBD1 as D (5 bases). Germline V gene sequence: CDR1 LGHNA, CDR2 YSLEER. The CDR3 runs to 15 residues. V dropped 0 bases and J dropped 7 bases, with 15 bases sitting between them. The CDR3 reads CASSQEPGLSSEAFF. The DNA of the CDR3 is TGCGCCAGCAGCCAAGAACCAGGGTTATCGAGTGAAGCTTTCTTT.

The chain combines TRBV7-2 with TRBJ2-5; D is uncertain. Germline-derived CDR1 and CDR2 are SGHTA and FQGNSA. V shed 5 bases and J shed 1 base, with 11 bases lying between them. The CDR3 extends over 14 amino acids. CDR3 in amino acids: CASSPTGTQETQYF. CDR3 bases: TGTGCCAGCAGCCCGACCGGCACCCAAGAGACCCAGTACTTC.

The sample holds one count of this clonotype. The junction does not match germline at one end; this may be a read error. This sequence joins TRBV27 and TRBJ2-7; 12 positions match TRBD1. Germline assignment: CDR1 MNHEY and CDR2 SMNVEV (reference sequence). The CDR3 runs 16 residues. In nucleotides, the CDR3 is TGTGCCGGCAGTACGAACCCGGGACAGGGGGCTCACGAGCAGTACTTC. Residues: CAGSTNPGQGAHEQYF.

The CDR3 sequence: CASSFTMNTEAFF. The CDR3 nucleotides read TGCGCCAGCAGCTTCACCATGAACACTGAAGCTTTCTTT. The V call is TRBV5-1, the J call TRBJ1-1; D gene ambiguous. V was cut by 2 bases and J by 0 bases, with 5 bases left in between. Germline V gene data show CDR1 as SGHRS and CDR2 as YFSETQ. The CDR3 length is 13 residues.

The CDR3 nucleotides are TGTGCCAGCAGCTTAGCGGGACAGGGGGGTAGGAACGAGCAGTACTTC. This translates into CASSLAGQGGRNEQYF. The genes are TRBV7-8 and TRBJ2-7; 11 positions match TRBD1. Germline V gene sequence: CDR1 SGHVS, CDR2 FQNEAQ. The V and J ends lost 0 bases and 5 bases, in that order; junction bases with no gene match: 6. The CDR3 loop spans 16 amino acids. Together with reference TRBV7-8 and TRBJ2-7, the CDR3 gives the full variable domain: GAGVSQSPRYKVAKRGQDVALRCDPISGHVSLFWYQQALGQGPEFLTYFQNEAQLDKSGLPSDRFFAERPEGSVSTLKIQRTQQEDSAVYLCASSLAGQGGRNEQYFGPGTRLTVT.

This chain joins TRBV6-2 or TRBV6-3 and TRBJ2-6; no definite D call. The CDR3 has 15 residues. V gave up 2 bases and J gave up 0 bases, with 5 bases separating them. Germline V gene sequence: CDR1 MNHEY, CDR2 SVGEGT. CDR3 DNA: TGTGCCAGCAGTTACGAGCACTCTGGGGCCAACGTCCTGACTTTC. It yields the protein CASSYEHSGANVLTF.

The chain uses TRBV27 and TRBJ2-7; 9 nucleotides match TRBD2. Per germline, CDR1 MNHEY and CDR2 SMNVEV (reference sequence). The CDR3 is 14 residues long. Losses at the gene ends were 3 bases for V and 4 bases for J; bases not matched to a gene: 4. The CDR3 protein is CASSFGGLAYEQYF. The CDR3 nucleotides read TGTGCCAGCAGTTTCGGTGGACTAGCGTACGAGCAGTACTTC.

The genes are TRBV27 and TRBJ1-1, with 8 bases matching TRBD1. The germline CDR1 and CDR2 sequences are MNHEY and SMNVEV (reference sequence). Trimming removed 4 bases from V and 7 bases from J; junction bases left unmatched: 14. CDR3 length: 16 amino acids. The CDR3 loop reads CASSSLIGQGLLEAFF. CDR3 DNA: TGTGCCAGCAGTTCCCTCATAGGACAGGGCCTCCTTGAAGCTTTCTTT.

V gene TRBV9 combines with J gene TRBJ2-3; tentative D call: TRBD2 (6 bases). Germline V gives CDR1 SGDLS, CDR2 YYNGEE. This CDR3 contains 15 residues. The V end lost 2 bases, the J end lost 3 bases, and 13 bases lay between the germline ends. The CDR3 bases are TGTGCCAGCAGCGTGGGGGGAAGGGCGACAGATACGCAGTATTTT. This codes for CASSVGGRATDTQYF.

The V and J genes are TRBV4-3 and TRBJ2-7; D remains ambiguous. V was cut by 1 base and J by 1 base, with 11 bases left in between. The CDR3 is 15 residues long. Germline V gives CDR1 LGHNA, CDR2 YSLEER. CDR3 coding DNA: TGCGCCAGCAGCCAAGCGTCCGCTGAGTCCTACGAGCAGTACTTC. Its translation is CASSQASAESYEQYF.

The rearrangement uses TRBV2 and TRBJ1-1; TRBD1 agrees at 7 bases. The CDR3 covers 15 residues. CDR1 SNHLY and CDR2 FYNNEI come from the germline V gene. Germline trimming cut 3 bases from V and 0 bases from J; bases unmatched to any gene: 4. DNA for the CDR3: TGTGCCAGCAGTGAGGGACAGCTCTTGAACACTGAAGCTTTCTTT. Amino acids: CASSEGQLLNTEAFF.

The rearrangement joins TRBV28 to TRBJ1-2; the match to TRBD1 covers 9 bases. This CDR3 has 13 residues. In germline, CDR1 is MDHEN, CDR2 SYDVKM. With V trimmed by 4 bases and J by 8 bases, 5 bases remained unmatched. CDR3: CASSYFGTGGYTF. DNA for the CDR3: TGTGCCAGCAGTTATTTCGGGACAGGGGGCTACACCTTC.

The V gene is TRBV10-3, the J gene TRBJ2-1; D perhaps matches TRBD2 (6 bases). CDR1 and CDR2 (germline): ENHRY, SYGVKD. CDR3 length: 16 amino acids. V shed 3 bases and J shed 5 bases, with 17 bases lying between them. The CDR3: CAISEPGLAENNEQFF. In nucleotides, the CDR3 is TGTGCCATCAGTGAACCGGGACTCGCCGAAAACAATGAGCAGTTCTTC.

The V and J genes are TRBV5-1 and TRBJ2-6; D ambiguous. V was shortened by 5 bases and J by 2 bases, with 11 bases between the two germline ends. The CDR3 loop spans 15 amino acids. CDR1 SGHRS and CDR2 YFSETQ come from the germline V gene. CDR3 sequence reads: CASRMGIAGANVLTF. In DNA form, the CDR3 reads TGCGCCAGCAGAATGGGGATCGCTGGGGCCAACGTCCTGACTTTC.

This clonotype was observed once. This chain uses TRBV5-5 with TRBJ2-5; 8 bases map to TRBD2. The V gene end was trimmed by 2 bases and the J gene end by 3 bases; junction bases not matched to a gene: 3. The CDR3 loop spans 14 amino acids. The germline V gene has CDR1 SGHKS and CDR2 YYEKEE (reference sequence). CDR3 DNA: TGTGCCAGCAGCTTACTGACTAGCGAAGAGACCCAGTACTTC. Residues: CASSLLTSEETQYF.

The chain is built from TRBV5-4 and TRBJ1-4; D unresolved. Germline V CDR1 and CDR2: SGHNT, YYREEE (reference sequence). This CDR3 is 12 amino acids long. V was pared by 3 bases and J by 8 bases, with 8 bases between. The CDR3 protein is CASSWLGEKLFF. CDR3 nucleotides: TGTGCCAGCAGCTGGCTCGGGGAAAAACTGTTTTTT.

This chain joins TRBV7-9 and TRBJ2-7, with TRBD2 matching 8 bases. V dropped 5 bases and J dropped 0; count of bases not matched to a gene: 3. The CDR3 totals 14 residues. Germline CDR1 SEHNR, CDR2 FQNEAQ (reference sequence). CDR3 sequence reads: CASSGLADSYEQYF. Here the CDR3 DNA reads TGTGCCAGCAGCGGACTAGCAGACTCCTACGAGCAGTACTTC.